Here is one T cell receptor beta chain with its context. Methods used by the authors: Reference gene primer amplification yielded estimated nucleated cell counts. Clones were sequenced by immunoSEQ multiplex PCR, and TCRdb holds only the in-frame ones, with some missing. V and J calls plus clone size are reproduced from that table; the DNA served to infer D and trimming. Here the sample spans around 250,000 clones, around 93% being singletons. This record comes from a study of blood T cell repertoires in COVID-19. Study-wide background: Sources were T cells, B-cell-depleted T cells, or PBMCs; the material itself was cDNA or gDNA.

Clinical history reported by participants formed the basis on which cohorts were assigned. The CDR3 extends over 12 amino acids. The germline gives CDR1 SQVTM, CDR2 ANQGSEA. Trimming shortened V by 1 base and J by 4 bases, and 7 bases separated the two germline ends. Input material: PBMCs or T cells enriched from blood (not recorded which). This clonotype originated in a man in his forties who had been exposed to COVID-19. The chain joins TRBV29-1 to TRBJ1-1; D is undetermined. The CDR3 coding sequence is TGCAGCGTTGAAGGACATTCCACTGAAGCTTTCTTT. Translating it yields CSVEGHSTEAFF.